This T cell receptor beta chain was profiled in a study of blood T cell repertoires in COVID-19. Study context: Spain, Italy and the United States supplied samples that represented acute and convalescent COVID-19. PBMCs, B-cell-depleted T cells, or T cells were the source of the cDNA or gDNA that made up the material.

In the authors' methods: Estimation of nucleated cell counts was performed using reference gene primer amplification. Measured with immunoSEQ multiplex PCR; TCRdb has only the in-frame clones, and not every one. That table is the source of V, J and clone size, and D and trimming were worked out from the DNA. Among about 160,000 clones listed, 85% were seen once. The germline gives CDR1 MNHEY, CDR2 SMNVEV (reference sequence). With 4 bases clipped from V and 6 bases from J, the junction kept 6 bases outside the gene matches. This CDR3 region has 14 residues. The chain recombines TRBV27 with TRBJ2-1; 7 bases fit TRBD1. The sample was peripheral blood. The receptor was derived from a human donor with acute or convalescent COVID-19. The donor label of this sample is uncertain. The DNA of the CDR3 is TGTGCCAGCAGTTCCGGGACAGAGGTCAATGAGCAGTTCTTC. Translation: CASSSGTEVNEQFF.